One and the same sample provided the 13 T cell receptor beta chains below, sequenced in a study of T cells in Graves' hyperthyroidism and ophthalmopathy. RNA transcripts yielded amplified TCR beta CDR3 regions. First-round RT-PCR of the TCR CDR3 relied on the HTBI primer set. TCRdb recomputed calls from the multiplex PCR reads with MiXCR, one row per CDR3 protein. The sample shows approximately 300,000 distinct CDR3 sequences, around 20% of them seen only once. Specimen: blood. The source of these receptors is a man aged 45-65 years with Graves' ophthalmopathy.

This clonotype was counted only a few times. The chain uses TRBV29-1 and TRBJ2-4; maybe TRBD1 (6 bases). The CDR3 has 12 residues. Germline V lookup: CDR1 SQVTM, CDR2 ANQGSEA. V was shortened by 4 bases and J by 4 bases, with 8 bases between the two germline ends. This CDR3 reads CSVVGQKNIQYF. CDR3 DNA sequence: TGCAGCGTTGTTGGACAGAAAAACATTCAGTACTTC.

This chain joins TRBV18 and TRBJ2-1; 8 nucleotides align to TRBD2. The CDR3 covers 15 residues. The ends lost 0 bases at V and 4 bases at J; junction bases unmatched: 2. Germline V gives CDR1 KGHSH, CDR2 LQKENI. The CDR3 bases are TGTGCCAGCTCACCACCTAGCGGGATTTACAATGAGCAGTTCTTC. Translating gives CASSPPSGIYNEQFF.

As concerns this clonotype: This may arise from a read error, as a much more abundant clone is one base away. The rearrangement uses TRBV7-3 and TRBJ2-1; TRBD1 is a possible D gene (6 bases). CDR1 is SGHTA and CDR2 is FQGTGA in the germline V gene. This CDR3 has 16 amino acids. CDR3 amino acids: CAISSRGWSSYNEQFF. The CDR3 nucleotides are TGTGCCATCAGCTCCAGGGGATGGAGCTCCTACAATGAGCAGTTCTTC.

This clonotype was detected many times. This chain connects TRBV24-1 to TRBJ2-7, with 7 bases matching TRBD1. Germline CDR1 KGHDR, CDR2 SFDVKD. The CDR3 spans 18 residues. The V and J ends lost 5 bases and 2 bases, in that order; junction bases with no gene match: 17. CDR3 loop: CATSAPGDSPSHTYEQYF. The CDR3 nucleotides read TGTGCCACCAGTGCCCCCGGGGACAGCCCGAGCCATACCTACGAGCAGTACTTC.

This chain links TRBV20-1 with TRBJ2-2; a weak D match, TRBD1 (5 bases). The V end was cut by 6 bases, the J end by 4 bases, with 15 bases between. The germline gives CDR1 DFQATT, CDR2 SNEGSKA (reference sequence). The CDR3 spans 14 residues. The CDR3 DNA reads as TGCAGTGCCATAAGGGGCGCGAGCACCGGGGAGCTGTTTTTT. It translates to CSAIRGASTGELFF.

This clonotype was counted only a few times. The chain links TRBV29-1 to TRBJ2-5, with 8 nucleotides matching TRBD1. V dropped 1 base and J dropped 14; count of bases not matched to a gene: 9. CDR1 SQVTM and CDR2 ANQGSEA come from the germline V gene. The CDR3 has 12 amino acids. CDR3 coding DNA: TGCAGCGTTGAAGGACAGGGGACAAATCTTTACTTC. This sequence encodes CSVEGQGTNLYF.

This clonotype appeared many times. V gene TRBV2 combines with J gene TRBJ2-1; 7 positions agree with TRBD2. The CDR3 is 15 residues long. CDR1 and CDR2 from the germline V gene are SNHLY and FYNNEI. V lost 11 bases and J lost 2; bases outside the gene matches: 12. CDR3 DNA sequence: TGTGCCGGTCTGGAAGGACTAGGCGCCTACAATGAGCAGTTCTTC. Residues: CAGLEGLGAYNEQFF.

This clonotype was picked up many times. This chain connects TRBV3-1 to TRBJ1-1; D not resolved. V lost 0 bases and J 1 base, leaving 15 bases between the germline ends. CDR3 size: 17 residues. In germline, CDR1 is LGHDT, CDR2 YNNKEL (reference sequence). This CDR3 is CASSQDREGWGNTEAFF. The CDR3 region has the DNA TGTGCCAGCAGCCAAGATCGTGAGGGTTGGGGGAACACTGAAGCTTTCTTT.

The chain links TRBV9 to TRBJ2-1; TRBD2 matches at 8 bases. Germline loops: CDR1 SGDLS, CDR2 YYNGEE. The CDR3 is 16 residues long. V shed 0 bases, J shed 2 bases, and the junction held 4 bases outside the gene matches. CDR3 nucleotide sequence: TGTGCCAGCAGCGTAGAAGTAGCGGGACCCTACAATGAGCAGTTCTTC. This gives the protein CASSVEVAGPYNEQFF.

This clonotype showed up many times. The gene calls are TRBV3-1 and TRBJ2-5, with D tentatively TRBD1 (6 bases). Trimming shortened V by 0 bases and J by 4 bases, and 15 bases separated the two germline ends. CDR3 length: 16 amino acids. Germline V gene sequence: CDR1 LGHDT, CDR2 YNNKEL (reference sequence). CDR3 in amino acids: CASSQERSGARETQYF. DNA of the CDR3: TGTGCCAGCAGCCAAGAAAGGTCAGGGGCTAGAGAGACCCAGTACTTC.

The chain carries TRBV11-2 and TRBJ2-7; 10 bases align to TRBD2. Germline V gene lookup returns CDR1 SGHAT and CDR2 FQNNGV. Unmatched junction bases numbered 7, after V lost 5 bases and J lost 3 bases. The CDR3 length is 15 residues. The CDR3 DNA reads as TGTGCCAGCAGCCCCCACCCTAGCGGGAGCTACGAGCAGTACTTC. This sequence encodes CASSPHPSGSYEQYF.

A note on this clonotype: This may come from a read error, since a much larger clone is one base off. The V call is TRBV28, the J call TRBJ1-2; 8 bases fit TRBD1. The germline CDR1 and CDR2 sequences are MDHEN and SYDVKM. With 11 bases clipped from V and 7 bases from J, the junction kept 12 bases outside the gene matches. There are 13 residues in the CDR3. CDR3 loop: CAAHQGARSGYTF. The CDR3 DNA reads TGTGCCGCCCATCAGGGGGCGCGTAGTGGCTACACCTTC.

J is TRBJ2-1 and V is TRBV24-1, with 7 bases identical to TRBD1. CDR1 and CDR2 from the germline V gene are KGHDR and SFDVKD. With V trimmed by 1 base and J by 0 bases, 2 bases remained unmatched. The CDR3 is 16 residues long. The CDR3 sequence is CATSDFTGDSYNEQFF. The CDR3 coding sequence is TGTGCCACCAGTGATTTTACAGGGGACTCCTACAATGAGCAGTTCTTC.